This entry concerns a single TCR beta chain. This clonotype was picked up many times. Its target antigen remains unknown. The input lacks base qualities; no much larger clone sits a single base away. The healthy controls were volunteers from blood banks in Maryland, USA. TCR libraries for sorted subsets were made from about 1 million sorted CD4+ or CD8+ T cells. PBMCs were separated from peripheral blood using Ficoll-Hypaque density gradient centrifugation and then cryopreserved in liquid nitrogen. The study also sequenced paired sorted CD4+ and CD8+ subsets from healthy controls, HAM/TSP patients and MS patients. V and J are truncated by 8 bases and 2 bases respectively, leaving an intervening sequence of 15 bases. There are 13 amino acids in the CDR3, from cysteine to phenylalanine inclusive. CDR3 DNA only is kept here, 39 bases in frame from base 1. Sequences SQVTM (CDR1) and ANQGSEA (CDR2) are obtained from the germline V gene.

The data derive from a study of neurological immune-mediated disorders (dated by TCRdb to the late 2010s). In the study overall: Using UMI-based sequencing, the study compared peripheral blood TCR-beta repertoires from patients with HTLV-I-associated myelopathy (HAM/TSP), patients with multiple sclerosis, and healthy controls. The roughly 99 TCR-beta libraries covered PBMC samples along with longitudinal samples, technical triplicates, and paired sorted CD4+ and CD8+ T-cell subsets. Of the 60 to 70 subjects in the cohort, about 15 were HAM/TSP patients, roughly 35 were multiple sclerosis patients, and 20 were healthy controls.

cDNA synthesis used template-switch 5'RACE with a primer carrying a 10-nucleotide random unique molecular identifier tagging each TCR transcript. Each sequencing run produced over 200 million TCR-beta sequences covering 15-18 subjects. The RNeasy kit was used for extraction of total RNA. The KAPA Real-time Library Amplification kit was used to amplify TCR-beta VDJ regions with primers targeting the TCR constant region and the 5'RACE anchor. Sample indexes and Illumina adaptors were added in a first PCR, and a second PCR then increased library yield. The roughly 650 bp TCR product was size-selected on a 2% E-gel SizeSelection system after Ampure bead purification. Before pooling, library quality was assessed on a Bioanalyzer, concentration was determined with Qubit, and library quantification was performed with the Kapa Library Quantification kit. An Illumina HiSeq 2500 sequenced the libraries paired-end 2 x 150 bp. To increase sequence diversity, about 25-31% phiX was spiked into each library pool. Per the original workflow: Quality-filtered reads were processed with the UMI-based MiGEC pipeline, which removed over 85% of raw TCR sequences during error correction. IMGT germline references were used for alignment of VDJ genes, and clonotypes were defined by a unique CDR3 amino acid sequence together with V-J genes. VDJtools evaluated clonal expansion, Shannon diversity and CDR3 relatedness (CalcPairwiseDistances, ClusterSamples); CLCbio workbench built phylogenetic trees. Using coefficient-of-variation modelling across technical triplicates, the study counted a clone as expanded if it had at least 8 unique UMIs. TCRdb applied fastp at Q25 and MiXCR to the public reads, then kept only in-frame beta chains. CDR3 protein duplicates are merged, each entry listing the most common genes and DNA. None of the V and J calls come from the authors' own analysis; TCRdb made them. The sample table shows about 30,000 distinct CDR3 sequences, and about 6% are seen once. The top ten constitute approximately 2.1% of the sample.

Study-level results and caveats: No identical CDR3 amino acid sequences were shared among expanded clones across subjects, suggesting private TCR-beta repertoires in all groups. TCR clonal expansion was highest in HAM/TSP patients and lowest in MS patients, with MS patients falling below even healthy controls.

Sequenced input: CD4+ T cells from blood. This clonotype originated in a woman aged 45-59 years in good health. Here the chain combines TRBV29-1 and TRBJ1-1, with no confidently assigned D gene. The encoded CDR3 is CSLRATDNTEAFF. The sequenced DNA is TGCAGCTTGCGCGCGACGGACAACACTGAAGCTTTCTTT.